This TCR beta chain was captured by sequencing in a study of T cell repertoires in cytomegalovirus infection. Background on the study: HLA-C-restricted CMV epitopes, recently identified, and well-studied HLA-B-restricted ones were used by the study. Public TCR beta signature analysis indicated the presence of both CMV infection and matching HLA type.

TCRdb fed the reads into MiXCR, producing one record per CDR3 protein. This table has 60,000 to 75,000 distinct CDR3 sequences, 28% appearing once. Regarding the study as a whole: There were carriers of CMV plus the relevant HLA, and cumulative public TCR beta family frequency identified them.

The CDR3 contains 16 residues. The V and J ends lost 5 bases and 1 base respectively, with 17 bases between them. Looked up from germline, CDR1 is SGHVS and CDR2 is FQNEAQ. This clonotype has at least ten counts. Its matching antigen is unknown. Sequenced material: CD8+ T cells from cultured PBMCs, taken from culture after CMV antigen stimulation. The clonotype comes from a human donor in good health (CMV status not recorded). Some clones in this sample may be carry-over from other donors' samples. The chain joins TRBV7-8 to TRBJ1-1, with D perhaps matching TRBD1 (5 bases). The CDR3 DNA sequence: TGTGCCAGCAGCATGTACTTGGGGGGAGGGAACACTGAAGCTTTCTTT. Its translation is CASSMYLGGGNTEAFF.